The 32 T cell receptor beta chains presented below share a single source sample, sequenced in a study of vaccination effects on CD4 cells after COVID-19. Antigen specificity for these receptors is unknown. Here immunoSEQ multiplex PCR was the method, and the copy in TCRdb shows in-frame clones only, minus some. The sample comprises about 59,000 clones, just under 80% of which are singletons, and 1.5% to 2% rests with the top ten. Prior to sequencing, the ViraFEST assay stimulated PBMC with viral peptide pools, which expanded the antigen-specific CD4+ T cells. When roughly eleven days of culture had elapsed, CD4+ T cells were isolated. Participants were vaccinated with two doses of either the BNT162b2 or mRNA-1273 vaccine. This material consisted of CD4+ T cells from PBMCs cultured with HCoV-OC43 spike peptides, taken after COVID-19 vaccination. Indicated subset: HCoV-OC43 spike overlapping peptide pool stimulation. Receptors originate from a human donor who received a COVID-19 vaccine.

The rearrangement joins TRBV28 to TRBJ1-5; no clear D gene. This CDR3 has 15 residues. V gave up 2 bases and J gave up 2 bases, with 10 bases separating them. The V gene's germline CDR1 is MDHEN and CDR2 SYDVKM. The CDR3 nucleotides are TGTGCCAGCAGTTTAGCGGGCAGCGGCAATCAGCCCCAGCATTTT. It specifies CASSLAGSGNQPQHF.

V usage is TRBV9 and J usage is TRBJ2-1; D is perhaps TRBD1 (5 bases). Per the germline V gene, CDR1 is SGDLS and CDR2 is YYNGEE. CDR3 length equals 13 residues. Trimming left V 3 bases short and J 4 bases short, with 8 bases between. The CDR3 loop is CASSANRYNEQFF. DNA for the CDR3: TGTGCCAGCAGCGCGAACAGGTACAATGAGCAGTTCTTC.

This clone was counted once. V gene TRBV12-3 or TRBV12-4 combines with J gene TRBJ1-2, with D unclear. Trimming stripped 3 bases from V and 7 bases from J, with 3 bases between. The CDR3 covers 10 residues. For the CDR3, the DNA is TGTGCCAGCAGTTTGATTGGCTACACCTTC. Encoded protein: CASSLIGYTF.

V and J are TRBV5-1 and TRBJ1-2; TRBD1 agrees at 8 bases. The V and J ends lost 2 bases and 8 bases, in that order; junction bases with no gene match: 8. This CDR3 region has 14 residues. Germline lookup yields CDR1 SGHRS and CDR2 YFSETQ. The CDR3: CASSFAQGAEGYTF. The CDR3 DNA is TGCGCCAGCAGCTTCGCTCAGGGGGCGGAGGGCTACACCTTC.

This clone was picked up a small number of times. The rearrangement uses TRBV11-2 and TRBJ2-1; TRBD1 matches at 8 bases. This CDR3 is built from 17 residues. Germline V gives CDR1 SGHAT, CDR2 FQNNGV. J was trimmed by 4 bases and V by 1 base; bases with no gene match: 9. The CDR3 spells CASSLAPPGGQYNEQFF. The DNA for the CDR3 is TGTGCCAGCAGCTTAGCCCCTCCAGGGGGCCAATACAATGAGCAGTTCTTC.

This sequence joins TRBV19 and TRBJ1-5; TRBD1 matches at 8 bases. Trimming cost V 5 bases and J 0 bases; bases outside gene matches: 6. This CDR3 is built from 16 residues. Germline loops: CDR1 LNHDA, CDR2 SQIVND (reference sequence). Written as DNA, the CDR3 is TGTGCCAGTAGTGTTGGGACAGGTGGTAGCAATCAGCCCCAGCATTTT. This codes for CASSVGTGGSNQPQHF.

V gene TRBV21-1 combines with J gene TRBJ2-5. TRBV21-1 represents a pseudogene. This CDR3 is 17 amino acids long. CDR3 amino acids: CASRLTTETRKRETQYF. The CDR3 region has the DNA TGTGCCAGCAGACTCACTACGGAGACACGAAAGAGGGAGACCCAGTACTTC.

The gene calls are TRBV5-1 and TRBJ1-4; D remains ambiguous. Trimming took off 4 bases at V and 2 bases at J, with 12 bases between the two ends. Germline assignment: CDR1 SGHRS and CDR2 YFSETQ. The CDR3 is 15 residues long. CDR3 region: CASSAYFTTNEKLFF. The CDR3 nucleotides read TGCGCCAGCAGCGCTTATTTCACTACTAATGAAAAACTGTTTTTT. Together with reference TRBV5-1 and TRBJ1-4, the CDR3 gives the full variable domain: KAGVTQTPRYLIKTRGQQVTLSCSPISGHRSVSWYQQTPGQGLQFLFEYFSETQRNKGNFPGRFSGRQFSNSRSEMNVSTLELGDSALYLCASSAYFTTNEKLFFGSGTQLSVL.

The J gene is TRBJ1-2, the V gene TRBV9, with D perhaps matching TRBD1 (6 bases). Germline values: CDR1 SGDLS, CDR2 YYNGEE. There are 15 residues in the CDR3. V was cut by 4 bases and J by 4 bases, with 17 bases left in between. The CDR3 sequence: CASSSTGGGVYGYTF. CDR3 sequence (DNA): TGTGCCAGCAGCTCTACCGGAGGGGGTGTCTATGGCTACACCTTC. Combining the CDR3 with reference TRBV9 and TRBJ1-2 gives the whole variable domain DSGVTQTPKHLITATGQRVTLRCSPRSGDLSVYWYQQSLDQGLQFLIQYYNGEERAKGNILERFSAQQFPDLHSELNLSSLELGDSALYFCASSSTGGGVYGYTFGSGTRLTVV.

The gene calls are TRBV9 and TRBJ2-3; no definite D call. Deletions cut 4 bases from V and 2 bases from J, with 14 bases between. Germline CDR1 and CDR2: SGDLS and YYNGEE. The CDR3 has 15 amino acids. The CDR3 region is CASSPLEGPTDTQYF. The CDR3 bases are TGTGCCAGCAGCCCCCTTGAAGGGCCCACAGATACGCAGTATTTT.

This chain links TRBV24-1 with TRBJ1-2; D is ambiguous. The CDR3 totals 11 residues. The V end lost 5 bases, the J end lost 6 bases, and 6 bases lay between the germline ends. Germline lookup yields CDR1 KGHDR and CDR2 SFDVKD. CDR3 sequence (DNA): TGTGCCACCAGTGCTTTTGATGGCTACACCTTC. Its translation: CATSAFDGYTF.

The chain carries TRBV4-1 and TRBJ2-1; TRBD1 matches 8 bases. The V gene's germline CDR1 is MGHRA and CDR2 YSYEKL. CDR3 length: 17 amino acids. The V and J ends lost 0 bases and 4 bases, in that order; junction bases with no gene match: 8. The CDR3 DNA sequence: TGCGCCAGCAGCCAAGATAGTTCGGACAGGGTTTACAATGAGCAGTTCTTC. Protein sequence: CASSQDSSDRVYNEQFF.

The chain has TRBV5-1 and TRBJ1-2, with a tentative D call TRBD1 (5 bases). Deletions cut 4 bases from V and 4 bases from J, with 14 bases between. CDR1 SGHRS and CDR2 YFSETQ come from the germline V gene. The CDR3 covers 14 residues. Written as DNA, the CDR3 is TGCGCCAGCAGCCCCGGGGAGGGGATCTATGGCTACACCTTC. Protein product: CASSPGEGIYGYTF.

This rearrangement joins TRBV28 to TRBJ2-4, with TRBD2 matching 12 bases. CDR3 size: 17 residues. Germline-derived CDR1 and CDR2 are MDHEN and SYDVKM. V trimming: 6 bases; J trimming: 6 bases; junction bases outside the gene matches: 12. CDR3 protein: CASRSPSGGGLANIQYF. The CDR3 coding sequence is TGTGCCAGCAGGAGCCCTAGCGGGGGGGGCCTGGCAAACATTCAGTACTTC.

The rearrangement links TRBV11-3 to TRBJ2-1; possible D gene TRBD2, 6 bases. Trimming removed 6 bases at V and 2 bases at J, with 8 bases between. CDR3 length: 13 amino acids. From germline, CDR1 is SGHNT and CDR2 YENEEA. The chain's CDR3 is CASRGGTYNEQFF. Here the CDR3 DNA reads TGTGCCAGCAGGGGGGGAACCTACAATGAGCAGTTCTTC.

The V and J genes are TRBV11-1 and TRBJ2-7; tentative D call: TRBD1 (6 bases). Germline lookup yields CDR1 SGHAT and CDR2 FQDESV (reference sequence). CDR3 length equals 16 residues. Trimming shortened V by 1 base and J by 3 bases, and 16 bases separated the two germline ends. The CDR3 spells CASSLGKDSIYYEQYV. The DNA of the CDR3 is TGTGCCAGCAGCTTAGGAAAGGACAGCATCTACTACGAGCAGTACGTC.

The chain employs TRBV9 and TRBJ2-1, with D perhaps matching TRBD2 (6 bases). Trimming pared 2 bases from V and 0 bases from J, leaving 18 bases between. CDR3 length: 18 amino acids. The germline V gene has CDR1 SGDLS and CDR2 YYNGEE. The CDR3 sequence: CASSVGSGSLTSYNEQFF. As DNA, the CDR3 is TGTGCCAGCAGCGTTGGTAGCGGATCCTTGACCTCCTACAATGAGCAGTTCTTC.

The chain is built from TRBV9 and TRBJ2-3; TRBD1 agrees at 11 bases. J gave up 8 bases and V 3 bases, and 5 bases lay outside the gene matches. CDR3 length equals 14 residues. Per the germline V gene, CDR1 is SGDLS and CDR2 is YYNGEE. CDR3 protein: CASSEDRGHGTQYF. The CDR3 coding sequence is TGTGCCAGCAGCGAGGACAGGGGGCATGGTACGCAGTATTTT.

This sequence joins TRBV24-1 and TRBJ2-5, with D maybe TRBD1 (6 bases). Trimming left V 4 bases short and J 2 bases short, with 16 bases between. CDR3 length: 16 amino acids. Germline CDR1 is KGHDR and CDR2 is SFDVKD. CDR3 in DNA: TGTGCCACCAGTGACAGACGGCAGGGGTGGCAAGAGACCCAGTACTTC. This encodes CATSDRRQGWQETQYF.

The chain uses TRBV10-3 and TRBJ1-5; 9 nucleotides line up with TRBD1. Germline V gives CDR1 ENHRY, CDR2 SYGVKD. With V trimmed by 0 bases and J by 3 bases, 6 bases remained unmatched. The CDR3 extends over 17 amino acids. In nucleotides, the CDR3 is TGTGCCATCAGTGAGTCAACAGGGGGCAAGTACAATCAGCCCCAGCATTTT. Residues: CAISESTGGKYNQPQHF.

CDR3 protein: CASSQLYGYTF. CDR3 DNA: TGTGCCAGCAGCCAGCTCTATGGCTACACCTTC. The rearrangement joins TRBV3-1 (or the pseudogene TRBV3-2) to TRBJ1-2; no firm D call. The CDR3 is 11 amino acids. Deletions cut 3 bases from V and 4 bases from J, with 3 bases between. In germline, CDR1 is LGHDT, CDR2 YNNKEL (reference sequence).

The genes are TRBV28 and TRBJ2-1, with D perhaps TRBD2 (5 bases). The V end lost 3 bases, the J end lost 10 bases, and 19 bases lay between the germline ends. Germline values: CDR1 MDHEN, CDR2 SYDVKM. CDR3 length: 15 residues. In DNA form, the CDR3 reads TGTGCCAGCAGTTTGATGGGTGACGGCGGGCGAGAGCAGTTCTTC. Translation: CASSLMGDGGREQFF.

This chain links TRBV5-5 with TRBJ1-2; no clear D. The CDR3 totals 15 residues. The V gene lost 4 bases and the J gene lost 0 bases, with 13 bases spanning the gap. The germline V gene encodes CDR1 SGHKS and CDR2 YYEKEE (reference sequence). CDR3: CASSPHSWANYGYTF. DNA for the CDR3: TGTGCCAGCAGCCCCCACAGTTGGGCTAACTATGGCTACACCTTC.

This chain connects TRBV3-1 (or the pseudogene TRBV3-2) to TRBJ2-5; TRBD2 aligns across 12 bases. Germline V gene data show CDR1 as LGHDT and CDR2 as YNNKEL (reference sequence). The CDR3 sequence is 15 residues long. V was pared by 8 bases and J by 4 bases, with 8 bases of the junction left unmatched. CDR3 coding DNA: TGTGCCAGCGGAACTCTAGCGGGGGGGCTAGAGACCCAGTACTTC. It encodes CASGTLAGGLETQYF.

CDR3 sequence: CASSRDGRTGTNEKLFF. CDR3 DNA sequence: TGCGCCAGCAGTCGGGACGGAAGGACAGGGACTAATGAAAAACTGTTTTTT. The chain joins TRBV5-1 to TRBJ1-4, with TRBD1 matching over 8 bases. The germline V gene has CDR1 SGHRS and CDR2 YFSETQ. The J segment lost 2 bases and the V segment lost 5 bases, leaving 11 bases of the junction unmatched. The CDR3 totals 17 residues.

CDR3 nucleotides: TGTGCCAGCAGCCAAGGACTGACGAATTCACCCCTCCACTTT. Translated: CASSQGLTNSPLHF. V usage is TRBV3-1 (or the pseudogene TRBV3-2) and J usage is TRBJ1-6; D is undetermined. Trimming cost V 1 base and J 7 bases, with 8 bases left between them. The CDR3 length is 14 residues. CDR1 and CDR2 (germline): LGHDT, YNNKEL (reference sequence).

The CDR3: CASSIPIGGRSGNQPQHF. DNA of the CDR3: TGTGCCAGTAGTATTCCTATAGGGGGGAGATCTGGCAATCAGCCCCAGCATTTT. This sequence joins TRBV19 and TRBJ1-5; possible D gene TRBD1, 6 bases. Looked up from germline, CDR1 is LNHDA and CDR2 is SQIVND (reference sequence). The CDR3 is 18 amino acids. Between the trimmed V and J ends, which lost 3 bases and 2 bases, there was a span of 20 bases.

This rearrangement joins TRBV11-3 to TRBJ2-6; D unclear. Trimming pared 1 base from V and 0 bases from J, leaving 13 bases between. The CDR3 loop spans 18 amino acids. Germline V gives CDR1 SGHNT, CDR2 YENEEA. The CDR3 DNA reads TGTGCCAGCAGCTTAGTAAGGCCCGAGATCTCTGGGGCCAACGTCCTGACTTTC. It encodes CASSLVRPEISGANVLTF. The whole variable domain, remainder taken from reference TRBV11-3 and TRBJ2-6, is EAGVVQSPRYKIIEKKQPVAFWCNPISGHNTLYWYLQNLGQGPELLIRYENEEAVDDSQLPKDRFSAERLKGVDSTLKIQPAELGDSAVYLCASSLVRPEISGANVLTFGAGSRLTVL.

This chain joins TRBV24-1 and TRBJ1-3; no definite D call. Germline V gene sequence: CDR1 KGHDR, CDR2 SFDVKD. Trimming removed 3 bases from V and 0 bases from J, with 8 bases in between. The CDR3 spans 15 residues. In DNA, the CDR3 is TGTGCCACCAGTGATACCAGAAGCTCTGGAAACACCATATATTTT. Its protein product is CATSDTRSSGNTIYF.

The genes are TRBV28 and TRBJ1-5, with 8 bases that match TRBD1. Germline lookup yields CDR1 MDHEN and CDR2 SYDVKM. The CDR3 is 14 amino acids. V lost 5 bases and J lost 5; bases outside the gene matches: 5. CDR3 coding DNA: TGTGCCAGCAGTCCCCGGACAGGGTATCAGCCCCAGCATTTT. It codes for CASSPRTGYQPQHF. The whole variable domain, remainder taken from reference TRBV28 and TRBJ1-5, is DVKVTQSSRYLVKRTGEKVFLECVQDMDHENMFWYRQDPGLGLRLIYFSYDVKMKEKGDIPEGYSVSREKKERFSLILESASTNQTSMYLCASSPRTGYQPQHFGDGTRLSIL.

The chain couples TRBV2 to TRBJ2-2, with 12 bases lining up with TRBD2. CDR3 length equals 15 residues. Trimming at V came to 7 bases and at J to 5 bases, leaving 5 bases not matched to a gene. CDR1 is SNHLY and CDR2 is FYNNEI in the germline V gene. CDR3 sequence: CASKTSGGRTGELFF. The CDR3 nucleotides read TGTGCCAGCAAAACTAGCGGGGGGAGAACCGGGGAGCTGTTTTTT. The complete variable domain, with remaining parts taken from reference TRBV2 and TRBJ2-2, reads EPEVTQTPSHQVTQMGQEVILRCVPISNHLYFYWYRQILGQKVEFLVSFYNNEISEKSEIFDDQFSVERPDGSNFTLKIRSTKLEDSAMYFCASKTSGGRTGELFFGEGSRLTVL.

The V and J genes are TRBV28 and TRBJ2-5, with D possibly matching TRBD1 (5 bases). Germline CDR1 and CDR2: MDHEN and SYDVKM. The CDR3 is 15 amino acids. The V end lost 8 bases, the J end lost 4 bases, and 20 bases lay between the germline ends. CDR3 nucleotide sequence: TGTGCCAGCTCCCCCCGGACGTCCAGGGTAGAGACCCAGTACTTC. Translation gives CASSPRTSRVETQYF.